There are a few counts of the clone carrying this TCR beta chain. The antigen is not known. The data derive from a study of blood T cells in healthy people across ages. Study results and limitations: TCR beta diversity per million T cells fell roughly linearly with age.

Using a J-beta primer mix together with a sample-barcoded 5' primer, a second PCR was run for about 7 to 12 cycles. TCRdb processed the 5' RACE reads anew with MiXCR; each CDR3 protein has one entry. The sample lists fewer than 650,000 distinct CDR3 sequences; about 26% were seen once. These sequences were also reported in another study, on T cells of mothers and their children. That source adds: Nine systemically healthy Caucasian donors: three mothers, six children.

The receptor was isolated from a boy between 2 and 10 years old in good health. Sample: blood.

CDR3 in amino acids: CASSPRTGLENTEAFF. The CDR3 DNA follows: TGTGCCAGCAGCCCTCGGACAGGATTGGAGAACACTGAAGCTTTCTTT. This chain connects TRBV3-1 to TRBJ1-1; 7 bases agree with TRBD1. The CDR3 consists of 16 residues. Germline CDR1 LGHDT, CDR2 YNNKEL (reference sequence). V was clipped by 4 bases and J by 1 base; unmatched bases: 9.